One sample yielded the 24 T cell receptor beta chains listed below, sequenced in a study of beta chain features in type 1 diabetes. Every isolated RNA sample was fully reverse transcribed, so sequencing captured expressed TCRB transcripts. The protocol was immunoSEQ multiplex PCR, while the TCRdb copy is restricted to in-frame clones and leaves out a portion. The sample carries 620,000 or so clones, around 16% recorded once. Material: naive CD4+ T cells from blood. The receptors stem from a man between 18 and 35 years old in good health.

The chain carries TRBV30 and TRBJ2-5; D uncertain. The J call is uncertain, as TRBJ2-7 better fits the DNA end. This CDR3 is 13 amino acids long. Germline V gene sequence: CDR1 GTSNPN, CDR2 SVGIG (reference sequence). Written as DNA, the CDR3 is TGTGCCTGGAGTGTTGGTACGATCTACGAGCAGTACTTC. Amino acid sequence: CAWSVGTIYEQYF.

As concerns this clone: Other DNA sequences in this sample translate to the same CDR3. The CDR3 region has the DNA TGTGCCAGCAGCCAAGAAGGGCGGGGAGGGGAGCAGTTCTTC. As protein: CASSQEGRGGEQFF. This sequence joins TRBV14 and TRBJ2-1, with 7 positions matching TRBD2. V was clipped by 0 bases and J by 10 bases; unmatched bases: 6. There are 14 residues in the CDR3. Germline CDR1 reads SGHDN; CDR2 reads FVKESK.

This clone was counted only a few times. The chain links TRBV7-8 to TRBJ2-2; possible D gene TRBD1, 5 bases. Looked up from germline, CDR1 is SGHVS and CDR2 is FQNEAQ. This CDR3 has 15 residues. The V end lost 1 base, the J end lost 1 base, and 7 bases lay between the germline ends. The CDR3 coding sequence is TGTGCCAGCAGCTTAGATGACAGGAACACCGGGGAGCTGTTTTTT. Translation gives CASSLDDRNTGELFF.

The CDR3 loop reads CASSLIQMNTEAFF. The CDR3 DNA follows: TGTGCCAGCAGCCTCATACAAATGAACACTGAAGCTTTCTTT. The chain combines TRBV9 with TRBJ1-1; D gene ambiguous. V shed 4 bases and J shed 0 bases, with 10 bases lying between them. This CDR3 comprises 14 residues. Germline V gives CDR1 SGDLS, CDR2 YYNGEE.

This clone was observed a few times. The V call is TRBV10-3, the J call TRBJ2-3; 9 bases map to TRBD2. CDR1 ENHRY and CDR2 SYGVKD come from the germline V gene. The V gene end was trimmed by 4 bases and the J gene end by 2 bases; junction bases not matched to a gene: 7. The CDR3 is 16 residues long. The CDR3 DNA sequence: TGTGCCATCAGTGTAGGCGGGGGGGCGTTCACAGATACGCAGTATTTT. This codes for CAISVGGGAFTDTQYF.

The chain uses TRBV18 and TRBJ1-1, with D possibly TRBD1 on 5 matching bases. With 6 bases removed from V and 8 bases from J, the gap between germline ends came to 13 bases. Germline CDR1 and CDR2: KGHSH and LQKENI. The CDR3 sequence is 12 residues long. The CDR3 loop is CASSTREGEAFF. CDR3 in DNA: TGTGCCAGCTCCACTAGGGAGGGGGAAGCTTTCTTT. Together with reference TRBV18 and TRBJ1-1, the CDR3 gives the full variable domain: NAGVMQNPRHLVRRRGQEARLRCSPMKGHSHVYWYRQLPEEGLKFMVYLQKENIIDESGMPKERFSAEFPKEGPSILRIQQVVRGDSAAYFCASSTREGEAFFGQGTRLTVV.

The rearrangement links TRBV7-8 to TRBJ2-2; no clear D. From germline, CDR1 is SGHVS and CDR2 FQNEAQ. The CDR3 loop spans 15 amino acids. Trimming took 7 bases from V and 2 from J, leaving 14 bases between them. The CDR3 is CASIEGRINTGELFF. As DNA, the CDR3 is TGTGCCAGCATCGAAGGGCGAATTAACACCGGGGAGCTGTTTTTT.

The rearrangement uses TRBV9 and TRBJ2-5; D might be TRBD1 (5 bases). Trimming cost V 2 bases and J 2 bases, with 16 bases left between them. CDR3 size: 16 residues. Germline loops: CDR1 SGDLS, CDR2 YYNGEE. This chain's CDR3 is CASSVGHLGRQETQYF. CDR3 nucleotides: TGTGCCAGCAGCGTCGGACACTTAGGAAGGCAAGAGACCCAGTACTTC.

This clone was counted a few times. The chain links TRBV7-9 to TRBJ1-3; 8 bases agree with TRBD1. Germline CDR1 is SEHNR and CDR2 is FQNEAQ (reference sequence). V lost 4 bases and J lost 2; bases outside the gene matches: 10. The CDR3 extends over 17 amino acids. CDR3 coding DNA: TGTGCCAGCAGCTCCCTTTCCACGACAGGGGCTGGAAACACCATATATTTT. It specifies CASSSLSTTGAGNTIYF.

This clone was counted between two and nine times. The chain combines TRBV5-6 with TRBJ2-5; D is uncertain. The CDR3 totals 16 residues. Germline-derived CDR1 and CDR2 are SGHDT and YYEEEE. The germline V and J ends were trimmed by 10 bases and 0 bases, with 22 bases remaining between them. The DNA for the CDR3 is TGTGCCGCATCCCGGACCAAGCTTCTGTACCAAGAGACCCAGTACTTC. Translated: CAASRTKLLYQETQYF.

The CDR3 region has the DNA TGTGCCAGCTCACCACAGGGACAAGTGAACACTGAAGCTTTCTTT. Translated: CASSPQGQVNTEAFF. This chain links TRBV18 with TRBJ1-1; TRBD1 might be the D (6 bases). This CDR3 spans 15 amino acids. Germline V CDR1 and CDR2: KGHSH, LQKENI. Trimming took off 1 base at V and 0 bases at J, with 9 bases between the two ends.

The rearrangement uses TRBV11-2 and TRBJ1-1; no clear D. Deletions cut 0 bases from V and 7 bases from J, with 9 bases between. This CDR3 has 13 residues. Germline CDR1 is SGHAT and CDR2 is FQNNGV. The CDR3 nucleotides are TGTGCCAGCAGCTTAGATCGGCGGATTGAAGCTTTCTTT. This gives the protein CASSLDRRIEAFF.

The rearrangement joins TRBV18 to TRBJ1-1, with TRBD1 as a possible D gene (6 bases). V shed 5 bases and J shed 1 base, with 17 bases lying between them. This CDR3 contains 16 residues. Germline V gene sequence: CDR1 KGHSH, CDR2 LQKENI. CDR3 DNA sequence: TGTGCCAGCTCAGCGAACAGGGAGACGGCGAACACTGAAGCTTTCTTT. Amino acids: CASSANRETANTEAFF.

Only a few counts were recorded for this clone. The CDR3 loop reads CASSQGTSGDYEQYF. The CDR3 region has the DNA TGCGCCAGCAGCCAAGGGACTAGCGGTGACTACGAGCAGTACTTC. This chain uses TRBV5-1 with TRBJ2-7, with 11 bases matching TRBD2. Germline loops: CDR1 SGHRS, CDR2 YFSETQ. The CDR3 is 15 residues long. After removal of 4 bases from V and 3 bases from J, the junction contained 6 bases not matched to a gene. Full variable domain (remainder filled in from reference TRBV5-1 and TRBJ2-7): KAGVTQTPRYLIKTRGQQVTLSCSPISGHRSVSWYQQTPGQGLQFLFEYFSETQRNKGNFPGRFSGRQFSNSRSEMNVSTLELGDSALYLCASSQGTSGDYEQYFGPGTRLTVT.

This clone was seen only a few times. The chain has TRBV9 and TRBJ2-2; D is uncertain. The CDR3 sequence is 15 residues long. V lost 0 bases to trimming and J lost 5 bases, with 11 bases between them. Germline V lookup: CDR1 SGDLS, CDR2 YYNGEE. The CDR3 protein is CASSVGGTQTGELFF. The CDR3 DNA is TGTGCCAGCAGCGTAGGTGGTACGCAAACCGGGGAGCTGTTTTTT.

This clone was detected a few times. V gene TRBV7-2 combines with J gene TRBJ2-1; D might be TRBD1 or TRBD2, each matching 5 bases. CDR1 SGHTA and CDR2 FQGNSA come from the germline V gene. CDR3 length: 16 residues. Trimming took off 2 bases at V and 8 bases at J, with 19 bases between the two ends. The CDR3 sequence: CASSLNSNGLGDEQFF. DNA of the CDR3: TGTGCCAGCAGCTTAAATAGTAACGGTTTGGGGGATGAGCAGTTCTTC.

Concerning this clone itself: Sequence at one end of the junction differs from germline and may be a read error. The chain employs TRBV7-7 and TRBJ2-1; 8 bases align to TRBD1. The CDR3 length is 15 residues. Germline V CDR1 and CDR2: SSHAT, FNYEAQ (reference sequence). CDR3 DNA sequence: TGTGCTAGCAGCAAAACAGGGGGAACGGGCAATGAGCAGTTCTTC. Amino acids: CASSKTGGTGNEQFF.

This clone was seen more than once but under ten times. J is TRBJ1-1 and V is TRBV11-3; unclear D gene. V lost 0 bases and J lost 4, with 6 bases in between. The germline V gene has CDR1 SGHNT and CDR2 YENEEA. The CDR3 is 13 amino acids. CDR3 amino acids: CASSLEKGTEAFF. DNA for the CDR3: TGTGCCAGCAGCTTAGAAAAGGGCACTGAAGCTTTCTTT.

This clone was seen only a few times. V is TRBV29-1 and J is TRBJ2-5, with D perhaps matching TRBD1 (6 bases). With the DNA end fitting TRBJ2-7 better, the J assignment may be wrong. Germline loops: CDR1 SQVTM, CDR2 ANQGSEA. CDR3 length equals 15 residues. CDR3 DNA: TGCAGCGTTGAATGGTCTGGAACAGGGAGAAACGAGCAGTACTTC. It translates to CSVEWSGTGRNEQYF.

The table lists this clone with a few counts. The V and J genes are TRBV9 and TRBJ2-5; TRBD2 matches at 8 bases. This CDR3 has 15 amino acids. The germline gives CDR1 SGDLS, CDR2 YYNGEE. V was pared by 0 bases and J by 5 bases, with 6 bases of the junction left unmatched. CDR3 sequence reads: CASSVAGGQVETQYF. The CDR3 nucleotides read TGTGCCAGCAGCGTAGCGGGGGGGCAAGTGGAGACCCAGTACTTC.

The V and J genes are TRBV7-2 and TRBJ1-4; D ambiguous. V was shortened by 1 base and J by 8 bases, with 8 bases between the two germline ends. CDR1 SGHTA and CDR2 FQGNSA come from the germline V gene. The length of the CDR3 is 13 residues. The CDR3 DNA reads TGTGCCAGCAGCTTAGGGCGGGGAGAAAAACTGTTTTTT. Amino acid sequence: CASSLGRGEKLFF.

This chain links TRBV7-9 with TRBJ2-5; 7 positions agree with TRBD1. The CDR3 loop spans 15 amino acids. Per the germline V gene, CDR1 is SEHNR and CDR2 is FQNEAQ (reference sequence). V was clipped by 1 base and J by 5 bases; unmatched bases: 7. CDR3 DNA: TGTGCCAGCAGCTTAGAAGGGGGCTCGTTGGAGACCCAGTACTTC. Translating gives CASSLEGGSLETQYF.

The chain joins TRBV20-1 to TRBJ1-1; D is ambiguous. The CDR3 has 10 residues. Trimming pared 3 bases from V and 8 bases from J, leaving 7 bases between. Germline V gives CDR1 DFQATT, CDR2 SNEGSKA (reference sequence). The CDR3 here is CSARGPEAFF. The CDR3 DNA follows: TGCAGTGCTAGGGGTCCCGAAGCTTTCTTT.

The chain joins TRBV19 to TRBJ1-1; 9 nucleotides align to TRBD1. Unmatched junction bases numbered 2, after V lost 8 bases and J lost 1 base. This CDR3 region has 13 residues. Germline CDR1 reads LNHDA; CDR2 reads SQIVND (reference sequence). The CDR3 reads CASGQGSNTEAFF. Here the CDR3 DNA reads TGTGCCAGTGGACAGGGGTCGAACACTGAAGCTTTCTTT.